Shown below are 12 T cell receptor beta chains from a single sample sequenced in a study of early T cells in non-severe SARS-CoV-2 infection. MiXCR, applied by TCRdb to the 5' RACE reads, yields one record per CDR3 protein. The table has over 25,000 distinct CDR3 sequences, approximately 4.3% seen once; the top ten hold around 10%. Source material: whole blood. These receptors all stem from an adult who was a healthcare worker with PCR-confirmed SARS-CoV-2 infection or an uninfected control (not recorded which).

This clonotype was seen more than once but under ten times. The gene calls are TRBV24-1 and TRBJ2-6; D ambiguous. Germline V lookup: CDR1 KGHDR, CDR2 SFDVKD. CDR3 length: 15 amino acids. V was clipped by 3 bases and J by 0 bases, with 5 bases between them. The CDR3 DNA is TGTGCCACCAGTGATACGGACTCTGGGGCCAACGTCCTGACTTTC. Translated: CATSDTDSGANVLTF.

The CDR3 region is CASSLGQGWADTQYF. Written as DNA, the CDR3 is TGTGCCAGCAGCTTAGGACAGGGATGGGCAGATACGCAGTATTTT. V gene TRBV7-6 combines with J gene TRBJ2-3, with 7 bases fitting TRBD1. The germline V gene encodes CDR1 SGHVS and CDR2 FNYEAQ. The V and J ends lost 1 base and 4 bases, in that order; junction bases with no gene match: 5. The CDR3 consists of 15 residues.

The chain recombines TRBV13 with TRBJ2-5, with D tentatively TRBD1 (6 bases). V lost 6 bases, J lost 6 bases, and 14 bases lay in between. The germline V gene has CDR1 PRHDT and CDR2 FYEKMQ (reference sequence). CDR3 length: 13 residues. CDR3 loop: CASRVDGTKTQYF. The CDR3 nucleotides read TGTGCCAGCAGGGTAGATGGGACAAAGACCCAGTACTTC.

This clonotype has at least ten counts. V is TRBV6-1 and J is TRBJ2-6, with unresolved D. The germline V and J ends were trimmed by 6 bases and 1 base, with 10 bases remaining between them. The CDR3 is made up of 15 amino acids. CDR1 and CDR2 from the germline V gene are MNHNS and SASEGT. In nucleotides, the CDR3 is TGTGCCAGCAGAATGGAATTATCTGGGGCCAACGTCCTGACTTTC. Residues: CASRMELSGANVLTF.

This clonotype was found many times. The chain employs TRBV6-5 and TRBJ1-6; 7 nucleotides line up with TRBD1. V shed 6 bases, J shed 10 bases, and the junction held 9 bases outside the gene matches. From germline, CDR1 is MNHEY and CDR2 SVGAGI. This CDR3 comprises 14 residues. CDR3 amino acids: CASRLGGFYSPLHF. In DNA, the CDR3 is TGTGCCAGCAGGCTAGGGGGCTTTTACTCACCCCTCCACTTT.

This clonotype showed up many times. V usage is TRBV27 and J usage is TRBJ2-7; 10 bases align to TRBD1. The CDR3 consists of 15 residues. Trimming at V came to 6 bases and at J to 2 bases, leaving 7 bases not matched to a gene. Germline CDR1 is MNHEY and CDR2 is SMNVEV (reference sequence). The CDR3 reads CASSFLGTGAYEQYF. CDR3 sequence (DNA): TGTGCCAGCAGCTTTTTGGGGACAGGGGCCTACGAGCAGTACTTC.

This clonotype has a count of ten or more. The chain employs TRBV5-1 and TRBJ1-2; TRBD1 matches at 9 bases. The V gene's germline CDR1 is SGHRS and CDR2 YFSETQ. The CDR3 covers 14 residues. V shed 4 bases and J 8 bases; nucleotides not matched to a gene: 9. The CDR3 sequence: CASSAIQGARGYTF. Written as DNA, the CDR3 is TGCGCCAGCAGCGCTATACAGGGGGCGCGAGGCTACACCTTC.

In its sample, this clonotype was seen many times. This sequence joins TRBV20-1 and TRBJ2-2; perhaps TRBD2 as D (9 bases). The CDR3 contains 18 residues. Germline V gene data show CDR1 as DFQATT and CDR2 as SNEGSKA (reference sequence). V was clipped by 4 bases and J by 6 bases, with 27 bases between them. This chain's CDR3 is CSAIGQGYSGSLAGELFF. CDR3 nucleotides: TGCAGTGCTATTGGACAGGGTTATAGCGGGAGTCTGGCCGGGGAGCTGTTTTTT.

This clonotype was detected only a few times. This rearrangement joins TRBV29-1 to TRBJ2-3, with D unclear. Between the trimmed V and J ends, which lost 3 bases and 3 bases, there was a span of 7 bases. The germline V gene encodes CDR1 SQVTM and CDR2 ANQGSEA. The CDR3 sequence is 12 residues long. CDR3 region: CSVEIWTDTQYF. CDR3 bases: TGCAGCGTTGAGATCTGGACAGATACGCAGTATTTT.

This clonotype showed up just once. CDR3 residues: CSAFTPGGTIYF. The CDR3 region has the DNA TGCAGTGCTTTCACTCCTGGGGGCACCATATATTTT. The chain couples TRBV20-1 to TRBJ1-3; tentatively, D is TRBD1 (5 bases). The germline gives CDR1 DFQATT, CDR2 SNEGSKA (reference sequence). The CDR3 runs to 12 residues. V was trimmed by 5 bases and J by 9 bases, leaving 14 bases between them.

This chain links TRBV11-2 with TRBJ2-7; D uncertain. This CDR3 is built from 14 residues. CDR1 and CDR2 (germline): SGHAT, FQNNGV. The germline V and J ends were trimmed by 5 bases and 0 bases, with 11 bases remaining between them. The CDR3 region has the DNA TGTGCCAGCAGCGGTCAAGGCGTCTCCTACGAGCAGTACTTC. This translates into CASSGQGVSYEQYF.

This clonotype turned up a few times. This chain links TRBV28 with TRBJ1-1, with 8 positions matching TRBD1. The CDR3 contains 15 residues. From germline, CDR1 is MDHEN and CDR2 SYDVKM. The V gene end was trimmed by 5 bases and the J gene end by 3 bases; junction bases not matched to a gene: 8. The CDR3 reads CASSNQRTGYTEAFF. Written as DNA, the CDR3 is TGTGCCAGCAGTAATCAAAGGACAGGGTACACTGAAGCTTTCTTT.